Listed here are 10 T cell receptor beta chains from one sample, sequenced in a study of neurological immune-mediated disorders. TCRdb passed the 5' RACE reads through MiXCR, listing each CDR3 protein once. Here the sample spans some 10,000 distinct CDR3 sequences, about 21% being singletons. Sequencing was performed on CD8+ T cells from blood. These receptors all come from a woman in her sixties with HTLV-1-associated myelopathy (HAM/TSP).

Sample share makes this clonotype medium-sized. The V and J genes are TRBV9 and TRBJ2-7; possible D gene TRBD1, 5 bases. The length of the CDR3 is 15 residues. Germline-derived CDR1 and CDR2 are SGDLS and YYNGEE. Trimming took off 0 bases at V and 3 bases at J, with 13 bases between the two ends. The CDR3 sequence is CASSVGVQGDYEQYF. The CDR3 coding sequence is TGTGCCAGCAGCGTAGGGGTCCAAGGGGACTACGAGCAGTACTTC.

This clonotype has at least ten counts. The chain has TRBV20-1 and TRBJ2-1; perhaps D is TRBD1 or TRBD2 (5 bases each). Looked up from germline, CDR1 is DFQATT and CDR2 is SNEGSKA (reference sequence). V was pared by 3 bases and J by 12 bases, with 12 bases between. This CDR3 contains 11 residues. CDR3 DNA: TGCAGTGCTAGGACTGGGGGATGGCAGTTCTTC. Encoded protein: CSARTGGWQFF.

This clonotype was observed at least ten times. CDR3 region: CAISPSEGHTTDTQYF. DNA of the CDR3: TGTGCCATCAGTCCCTCCGAGGGGCATACCACAGATACGCAGTATTTT. The chain uses TRBV10-3 and TRBJ2-3; D possibly matches TRBD1 or TRBD2 (5 bases each). The CDR3 totals 16 residues. Trimming stripped 5 bases from V and 2 bases from J, with 17 bases between. CDR1 is ENHRY, CDR2 SYGVKD, per germline.

This clonotype was seen many times. The chain combines TRBV9 with TRBJ2-2, with TRBD2 as a possible D gene (6 bases). The CDR3 is 19 amino acids. CDR1 and CDR2 from the germline V gene are SGDLS and YYNGEE. V was shortened by 1 base and J by 0 bases, with 19 bases between the two germline ends. The CDR3 sequence is CASSVYPARGDANTGELFF. Here the CDR3 DNA reads TGTGCCAGCAGCGTATATCCCGCCCGCGGGGACGCGAACACCGGGGAGCTGTTTTTT.

The chain employs TRBV5-1 and TRBJ1-1; no firm D call. Germline CDR1 and CDR2: SGHRS and YFSETQ. V lost 0 bases and J 4 bases, leaving 10 bases between the germline ends. CDR3 length equals 14 residues. CDR3 bases: TGCGCCAGCAGCTTGGTTGAGGGTAGCACTGAAGCTTTCTTT. It is translated as CASSLVEGSTEAFF.

By frequency in the sample, this clonotype is medium-sized. V gene TRBV3-1 combines with J gene TRBJ2-3; 9 bases align to TRBD2. Germline V gives CDR1 LGHDT, CDR2 YNNKEL (reference sequence). The CDR3 spans 15 residues. J was trimmed by 8 bases and V by 4 bases; bases with no gene match: 10. CDR3 loop: CASSPPASGVGTQYF. The CDR3 nucleotides read TGTGCCAGCAGCCCCCCAGCTAGCGGGGTTGGTACGCAGTATTTT.

The chain joins TRBV20-1 to TRBJ2-7; maybe TRBD1 (6 bases). V lost 3 bases and J lost 6, with 18 bases in between. From germline, CDR1 is DFQATT and CDR2 SNEGSKA (reference sequence). CDR3 size: 14 residues. CDR3 amino acids: CSASQGQGSSEQYF. In DNA, the CDR3 is TGCAGTGCTAGTCAGGGGCAGGGATCGTCCGAGCAGTACTTC.

This clonotype was seen at least ten times. The chain combines TRBV5-5 with TRBJ1-2; D may be TRBD1 (5 bases). Germline V CDR1 and CDR2: SGHKS, YYEKEE (reference sequence). The ends were cut back, 1 base at V and 6 bases at J, with 16 bases in the middle. The CDR3 covers 15 residues. CDR3 amino acids: CASSLTGPLGDGYTF. Written as DNA, the CDR3 is TGTGCCAGCAGCTTGACAGGCCCTTTAGGTGATGGCTACACCTTC.

The CDR3 DNA is TGTGCCAGCAGCTGGAACACTGAAGCTTTCTTT. It specifies CASSWNTEAFF. J is TRBJ1-1 and V is TRBV5-6; D is uncertain. CDR1 and CDR2 from the germline V gene are SGHDT and YYEEEE. V lost 3 bases and J 1 base, leaving 1 base between the germline ends. The CDR3 has 11 amino acids.

This clonotype was picked up many times. The rearrangement joins TRBV6-6 to TRBJ2-1; TRBD1 aligns across 10 bases. The CDR3 has 15 residues. The ends lost 8 bases at V and 9 bases at J; junction bases unmatched: 13. CDR1 is MNHNY, CDR2 SVGAGI, per germline (reference sequence). The DNA for the CDR3 is TGTGCCAGCTCAGGGCCGGGACAGGGGAGAAGTGAGCAGTTCTTC. Translating it yields CASSGPGQGRSEQFF.